This T cell receptor (beta chain) is from a study of T-cell memory formation after mild COVID-19 (dated by TCRdb to about 2021). Notes on the research overall: TCR sequence clusters from the two donors were largely donor specific. In a couple of donors, T-cell clones that expanded and contracted after mild COVID-19 were tracked by sequencing TCRalpha and TCRbeta repertoires over time. Two young, previously healthy adult volunteers made up the cohort, one male and one female. Results the study describes overall, beyond this receptor: The study included only a couple of mild cases, and larger cohorts that include severe cases with pre-infection samples were judged to be necessary. Clones that contracted from day 15 to 85 showed balanced CD4/CD8 phenotypes, whereas a second wave of clones that expanded from day 15 to 37 leaned towards CD4+. Contracting CD4+ clones were located mainly in the CM and EM memory subsets, whereas CD8+ clones were found to be enriched in EMRA. The detection of some responding clones in pre-infection memory suggests that pre-existing cross-reactive memory T cells joined the SARS-CoV-2 response. Whether the second-wave clones peaking on day 37 were SARS-CoV-2 specific was not confirmed.

Instrument on record: Illumina NovaSeq 6000. TCRalpha and TCRbeta cDNA libraries were constructed by 5'RACE with constant-segment primers, with sample barcodes and unique molecular identifiers being introduced. RNA was extracted from every sample with Trizol reagent. Libraries were amplified in two PCR steps, with a second sample barcode and Illumina TruSeq adapters added in the second step. Sequencing of libraries was performed on an Illumina NovaSeq with 2 x 150 bp paired-end reads. The paper's processing steps were these. The reads were demultiplexed and collapsed into UMI-guided consensus sequences using migec v1.2.7. With mixcr v2.1.11, UMI consensuses were aligned to TRA and TRB V and J templates and assembled into clonotypes. A clonotype was counted as expanded or contracted only when both edgeR and NoisET called the clonotype significant, with the noise models trained on biological replicates. For edgeR calls, the thresholds were a false discovery rate-adjusted p below 0.01 and a log2 fold-change of 1. PCA with hierarchical clustering of max-normalized trajectories of the 1000 most abundant clonotypes was used as exploratory dynamics analysis. Separately sequenced CD4+ and CD8+ repertoires were used to assign the CD4 or CD8 phenotype of responding clones. TCRdb trimmed public reads at Q25 via fastp, called clones via MiXCR and kept in-frame beta chains. One record per CDR3 amino acid sequence lists the most common genes and DNA. The V and J calls follow TCRdb's processing rather than the paper's. The sample yields approximately 260,000 distinct CDR3 sequences; roughly 17% were counted once. The ten most abundant clones make up 20% to 25% of the sample.

CDR1 and CDR2 are drawn from the germline V gene: ENHRY, SYGVKD. V loses 1 base, J loses 4 bases, and the germline ends lie 10 bases apart. Reading from cysteine to phenylalanine, the CDR3 counts 15 amino acids. The entry retains the CDR3 DNA only, 45 bases that are in frame from base 1. Turning to this clonotype: It lacks a known antigen. No qualities accompany the bases; no much larger clone lies one base away.

Ficoll-Paque density gradient centrifugation was used to isolate PBMCs. The V gene is TRBV10-3 and the J gene is TRBJ2-2; a tentative D match to TRBD2 spans 6 bases. The receptor comes from a young man who had mild COVID-19 (a few samples of this study predate the infection). The sample titles of this study are shuffled in the database, so cell type and time point are left out; the donor was told from shared clones. Sequenced material: PBMCs or a T cell subset sorted from them (not recorded which). In nucleotide form, the sequence is TGTGCCATCAGTGAGTTCGCGGGATCCACCGGGGAGCTGTTTTTT. This sequence encodes CAISEFAGSTGELFF.